This passage covers 27 T cell receptor beta chains from one sample sequenced in a study of cytomegalovirus exposure and HLA in healthy donors. Using immunoSEQ multiplex PCR, the repertoire was profiled, and TCRdb retains in-frame clones only, with some absent. Of about 110,000 clones in the sample, roughly nine tenths are singletons; the top ten hold 4%. What was sequenced was PBMCs. Every receptor here comes from a woman aged 18-29 years in good health and CMV-seropositive.

The rearrangement links TRBV6-1 to TRBJ1-5, with D unclear. CDR3 length: 13 amino acids. Between the trimmed V and J ends, which lost 4 bases and 0 bases, there was a span of 4 bases. In germline, CDR1 is MNHNS, CDR2 SASEGT. The CDR3 DNA reads as TGTGCCAGCAGTGTCAATAGCAATCAGCCCCAGCATTTT. Amino acid sequence: CASSVNSNQPQHF.

The chain employs TRBV6-1 and TRBJ2-7, with TRBD1 matching 10 bases. The CDR3 sequence is 13 residues long. Per germline, CDR1 MNHNS and CDR2 SASEGT. Trimming took 6 bases from V and 3 from J; bases not matched to a gene: 2. The CDR3 reads CASRGQGVYEQYF. The CDR3, as DNA: TGTGCCAGCAGAGGACAGGGGGTCTACGAGCAGTACTTC.

The chain couples TRBV4-1 to TRBJ2-7; 9 bases line up with TRBD1. Germline V gene lookup returns CDR1 MGHRA and CDR2 YSYEKL. The CDR3 is 14 amino acids. The trim removed 4 bases at V and 6 bases at J, leaving 7 bases unmatched. In DNA form, the CDR3 reads TGCGCCAGCAGCCCACCGGGACAGGGTGGCGAGCAGTACTTC. It is translated as CASSPPGQGGEQYF.

V is TRBV27 and J is TRBJ2-7; 13 bases are shared with TRBD2. Germline values: CDR1 MNHEY, CDR2 SMNVEV (reference sequence). Unmatched junction bases numbered 9, after V lost 8 bases and J lost 2 bases. The CDR3 covers 16 residues. CDR3: CASQGLAGKGAYEQYF. The CDR3 DNA follows: TGTGCCAGCCAGGGACTAGCGGGAAAGGGGGCCTACGAGCAGTACTTC.

This clone has only a few counts. V is TRBV6-5 and J is TRBJ2-7; D is possibly TRBD1 (5 bases). This CDR3 spans 14 amino acids. V was pared by 8 bases and J by 3 bases, with 17 bases between. CDR1 and CDR2 from the germline V gene are MNHEY and SVGAGI. CDR3 amino acids: CASRARRASYEQYF. DNA for the CDR3: TGTGCCAGCCGTGCGCGCAGGGCCAGCTACGAGCAGTACTTC.

CDR3 bases: TGCGCCAGCAGCGTGACAGGGAGAGATGGCTACACCTTC. Amino acids: CASSVTGRDGYTF. The chain uses TRBV5-1 and TRBJ1-2, with 7 bases fitting TRBD1. Germline V gene data show CDR1 as SGHRS and CDR2 as YFSETQ. The CDR3 is 13 residues long. V dropped 4 bases and J dropped 6; count of bases not matched to a gene: 6.

The chain recombines TRBV4-1 with TRBJ1-2; the D gene is possibly TRBD1 (6 bases). This CDR3 spans 14 amino acids. V was clipped by 0 bases and J by 7 bases, with 12 bases between them. Looked up from germline, CDR1 is MGHRA and CDR2 is YSYEKL. The CDR3 region has the DNA TGCGCCAGCAGCCAAGAGGGCAGGGGCGGTGGCTACACCTTC. This gives the protein CASSQEGRGGGYTF.

The chain uses TRBV5-1 and TRBJ2-2; D is unclear. The CDR3 is made up of 14 amino acids. Germline V CDR1 and CDR2: SGHRS, YFSETQ. The V and J ends lost 7 bases and 3 bases respectively, with 13 bases between them. The CDR3 here is CASLSGQDTGELFF. As DNA, the CDR3 is TGCGCCAGCCTAAGTGGGCAGGACACCGGGGAGCTGTTTTTT.

The V and J genes are TRBV15 and TRBJ2-3; no firm D call. V dropped 3 bases and J dropped 3 bases, with 10 bases sitting between them. Germline V gene lookup returns CDR1 LNHNV and CDR2 YYDKDF (reference sequence). CDR3 length equals 14 residues. The CDR3 sequence is CATSSPRVTDTQYF. The DNA of the CDR3 is TGTGCCACCAGCAGCCCTCGGGTAACAGATACGCAGTATTTT.

The gene calls are TRBV9 and TRBJ2-7; no definite D call. The CDR3 has 13 residues. Germline V gene data show CDR1 as SGDLS and CDR2 as YYNGEE. Trimming removed 4 bases from V and 0 bases from J, with 8 bases in between. CDR3 residues: CASSRSPSYEQYF. CDR3 bases: TGTGCCAGCAGCCGCAGTCCCTCCTACGAGCAGTACTTC.

V and J are TRBV6-1 and TRBJ1-3, with 11 bases that match TRBD1. This CDR3 contains 15 residues. Germline lookup yields CDR1 MNHNS and CDR2 SASEGT. J was trimmed by 3 bases and V by 5 bases; bases with no gene match: 3. CDR3 sequence: CASSIGTGGGNTIYF. The CDR3 DNA reads as TGTGCCAGCAGTATTGGGACAGGGGGTGGAAACACCATATATTTT.

The chain has TRBV2 and TRBJ2-1, with a weak D call TRBD1 (5 bases). Between the trimmed V and J ends, which lost 1 base and 0 bases, there was a span of 13 bases. The CDR3 spans 17 residues. Germline V gives CDR1 SNHLY, CDR2 FYNNEI. DNA for the CDR3: TGTGCCAGCAGTGAAGATCTTCTGGGGCGCTCCTACAATGAGCAGTTCTTC. Its protein is CASSEDLLGRSYNEQFF.

The chain is built from TRBV6-6 and TRBJ1-6, with unresolved D. Deletions cut 8 bases from V and 2 bases from J, with 10 bases between. There are 14 residues in the CDR3. Germline assignment: CDR1 MNHNY and CDR2 SVGAGI (reference sequence). The CDR3 nucleotides are TGTGCCAGCCTCGAGGGCGCCTATAATTCACCCCTCCACTTT. Its protein product is CASLEGAYNSPLHF.

The genes are TRBV7-2 and TRBJ2-1; 9 bases map to TRBD2. V was clipped by 5 bases and J by 4 bases; unmatched bases: 9. Germline V gene data show CDR1 as SGHTA and CDR2 as FQGNSA. CDR3 size: 16 residues. CDR3 nucleotides: TGTGCCAGCAGCGTACGCCTAGCGGGGATATACAATGAGCAGTTCTTC. Translated: CASSVRLAGIYNEQFF.

The rearrangement joins TRBV6-5 to TRBJ2-7; the match to TRBD1 covers 10 bases. J was trimmed by 4 bases and V by 4 bases; bases with no gene match: 4. The CDR3 spans 14 residues. The germline V gene has CDR1 MNHEY and CDR2 SVGAGI. Written as DNA, the CDR3 is TGTGCCAGCAGTTTCCGGGACAGGGGTTACGAGCAGTACTTC. Encoded protein: CASSFRDRGYEQYF.

This chain links TRBV5-1 with TRBJ2-7; D uncertain. Trimming removed 0 bases at V and 1 base at J, with 5 bases between. Germline lookup yields CDR1 SGHRS and CDR2 YFSETQ. The CDR3 is 13 amino acids. CDR3 in DNA: TGCGCCAGCAGCTTGGGGAGATCCTACGAGCAGTACTTC. It encodes CASSLGRSYEQYF.

J is TRBJ2-7 and V is TRBV7-6; 9 bases line up with TRBD2. The germline V gene encodes CDR1 SGHVS and CDR2 FNYEAQ. The CDR3 is 17 amino acids. V trimming: 5 bases; J trimming: 1 base; junction bases outside the gene matches: 12. In nucleotides, the CDR3 is TGTGCCAGCAGCCCGTATCTGAGCGGGGGGCAGTCCTACGAGCAGTACTTC. Its translation is CASSPYLSGGQSYEQYF.

The CDR3 sequence: CASSHPRGAVAGELFF. The CDR3 DNA follows: TGTGCCAGCAGCCACCCCCGGGGGGCGGTTGCCGGGGAGCTGTTTTTT. V is TRBV5-4 and J is TRBJ2-2, with D perhaps TRBD2 (7 bases). The V and J ends lost 4 bases and 6 bases respectively, with 19 bases between them. The CDR3 length is 16 residues. Germline CDR1 and CDR2: SGHNT and YYREEE (reference sequence).

This rearrangement joins TRBV6-4 to TRBJ2-7; 7 bases align to TRBD1. V lost 5 bases to trimming and J lost 4 bases; unmatched junction nucleotides: 14. There are 16 residues in the CDR3. CDR1 MRHNA and CDR2 SNTAGT come from the germline V gene. The CDR3 DNA follows: TGTGCCAGCAGTTCGGGACAGCTTCCCGTGATATACGAGCAGTACTTC. Its protein product is CASSSGQLPVIYEQYF.

In this sample, this clone turned up once. The chain combines TRBV5-1 with TRBJ2-5; 8 bases fit TRBD1. This CDR3 region has 14 residues. Germline CDR1 is SGHRS and CDR2 is YFSETQ. J gave up 4 bases and V 0 bases, and 2 bases lay outside the gene matches. The CDR3 bases are TGCGCCAGCAGCTTGGCGGACAGGGTAGAGACCCAGTACTTC. It codes for CASSLADRVETQYF. Drawing the rest from reference TRBV5-1 and TRBJ2-5, the complete variable domain is KAGVTQTPRYLIKTRGQQVTLSCSPISGHRSVSWYQQTPGQGLQFLFEYFSETQRNKGNFPGRFSGRQFSNSRSEMNVSTLELGDSALYLCASSLADRVETQYFGPGTRLLVL.

The J gene is TRBJ2-7, the V gene TRBV7-9; tentatively, D is TRBD2 (6 bases). This CDR3 has 15 amino acids. Trimming left V 1 base short and J 6 bases short, with 16 bases between. Germline lookup yields CDR1 SEHNR and CDR2 FQNEAQ (reference sequence). The CDR3 reads CASSLGVGEAIEQYF. The CDR3 coding sequence is TGTGCCAGCAGCTTAGGAGTAGGGGAGGCGATCGAGCAGTACTTC. Complete variable domain (other parts from reference TRBV7-9 and TRBJ2-7): DTGVSQNPRHKITKRGQNVTFRCDPISEHNRLYWYRQTLGQGPEFLTYFQNEAQLEKSRLLSDRFSAERPKGSFSTLEIQRTEQGDSAMYLCASSLGVGEAIEQYFGPGTRLTVT.

There are a few counts of this clone. The rearrangement uses TRBV7-2 and TRBJ2-1; 7 bases line up with TRBD1. With V trimmed by 5 bases and J by 0 bases, 4 bases remained unmatched. This CDR3 region has 15 residues. The germline gives CDR1 SGHTA, CDR2 FQGNSA. CDR3 loop: CASSVTGHSYNEQFF. Here the CDR3 DNA reads TGTGCCAGCAGCGTGACAGGGCACTCCTACAATGAGCAGTTCTTC.

The V call is TRBV5-1, the J call TRBJ2-3; D perhaps matches TRBD2 (5 bases). Trimming took 0 bases from V and 11 from J, leaving 13 bases between them. The length of the CDR3 is 13 residues. CDR1 and CDR2 from the germline V gene are SGHRS and YFSETQ. The CDR3 DNA reads as TGCGCCAGCAGCTTGGCGTCGGACTTTGGGCAGTATTTT. It specifies CASSLASDFGQYF.

This clone was recorded only once. The CDR3 nucleotides read TGTGCCAGCAGTTTATCTCGAGGACAGTACAATGAGCAGTTCTTC. Its protein product is CASSLSRGQYNEQFF. The chain has TRBV27 and TRBJ2-1; possibly TRBD1 for D (6 bases). CDR1 and CDR2 from the germline V gene are MNHEY and SMNVEV (reference sequence). V dropped 0 bases and J dropped 4 bases, with 10 bases sitting between them. The CDR3 covers 15 residues.

This rearrangement joins TRBV7-2 to TRBJ2-7, with 10 bases lining up with TRBD2. J was trimmed by 6 bases and V by 1 base; bases with no gene match: 9. Germline V gene data show CDR1 as SGHTA and CDR2 as FQGNSA. The CDR3 is 16 amino acids. The CDR3 here is CASSLDAAGGPGEQYF. Written as DNA, the CDR3 is TGTGCCAGCAGCTTAGATGCAGCGGGGGGGCCCGGCGAGCAGTACTTC.

The chain recombines TRBV5-1 with TRBJ2-1, with 9 positions matching TRBD2. This CDR3 has 15 amino acids. V trimming: 5 bases; J trimming: 4 bases; junction bases outside the gene matches: 7. Germline lookup yields CDR1 SGHRS and CDR2 YFSETQ. The CDR3 DNA follows: TGCGCCAGCAGGGGTGGACTAGCGAGGTACAATGAGCAGTTCTTC. It encodes CASRGGLARYNEQFF.

V and J are TRBV28 and TRBJ2-1; TRBD1 aligns across 8 bases. The CDR3 covers 14 residues. Germline CDR1 is MDHEN and CDR2 is SYDVKM. Germline trimming cut 3 bases from V and 9 bases from J; bases unmatched to any gene: 7. The CDR3 DNA follows: TGTGCCAGCAGTTTTGGGGACAGGTCGGGTGAGCAGTTCTTC. The encoded protein is CASSFGDRSGEQFF. The full variable domain, with the rest looked up from reference TRBV28 and TRBJ2-1, is DVKVTQSSRYLVKRTGEKVFLECVQDMDHENMFWYRQDPGLGLRLIYFSYDVKMKEKGDIPEGYSVSREKKERFSLILESASTNQTSMYLCASSFGDRSGEQFFGPGTRLTVL.